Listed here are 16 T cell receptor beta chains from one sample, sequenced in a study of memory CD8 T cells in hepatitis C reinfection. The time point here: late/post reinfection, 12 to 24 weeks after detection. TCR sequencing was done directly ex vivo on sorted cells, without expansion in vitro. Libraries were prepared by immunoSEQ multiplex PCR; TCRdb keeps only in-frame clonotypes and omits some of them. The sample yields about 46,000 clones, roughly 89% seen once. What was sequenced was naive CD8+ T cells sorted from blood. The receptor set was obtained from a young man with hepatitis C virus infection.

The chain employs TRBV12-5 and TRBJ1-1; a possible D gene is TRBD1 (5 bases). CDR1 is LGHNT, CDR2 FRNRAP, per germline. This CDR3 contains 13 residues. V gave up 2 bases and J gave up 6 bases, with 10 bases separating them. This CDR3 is CASGLTAGAEAFF. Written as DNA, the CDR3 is TGTGCTAGTGGTTTGACCGCGGGGGCTGAAGCTTTCTTT.

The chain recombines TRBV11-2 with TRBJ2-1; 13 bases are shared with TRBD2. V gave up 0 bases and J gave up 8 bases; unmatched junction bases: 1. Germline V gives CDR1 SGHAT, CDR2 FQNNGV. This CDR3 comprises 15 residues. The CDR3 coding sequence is TGTGCCAGCAGCTTAGAACTAGCGGGGGGGCATGAGCAGTTCTTC. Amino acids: CASSLELAGGHEQFF.

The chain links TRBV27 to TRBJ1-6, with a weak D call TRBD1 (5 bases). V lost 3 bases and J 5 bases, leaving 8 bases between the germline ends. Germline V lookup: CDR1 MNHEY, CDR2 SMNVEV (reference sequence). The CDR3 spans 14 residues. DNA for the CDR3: TGTGCCAGCAGTTTCGGACAAAATAATTCACCCCTCCACTTT. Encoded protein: CASSFGQNNSPLHF.

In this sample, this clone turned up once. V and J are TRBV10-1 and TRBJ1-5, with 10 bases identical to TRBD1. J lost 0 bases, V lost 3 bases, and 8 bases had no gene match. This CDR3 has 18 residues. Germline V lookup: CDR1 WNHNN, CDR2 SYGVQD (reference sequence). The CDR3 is CASSDPDRGLYSNQPQHF. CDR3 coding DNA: TGCGCCAGCAGTGACCCTGACAGGGGGCTATATAGCAATCAGCCCCAGCATTTT.

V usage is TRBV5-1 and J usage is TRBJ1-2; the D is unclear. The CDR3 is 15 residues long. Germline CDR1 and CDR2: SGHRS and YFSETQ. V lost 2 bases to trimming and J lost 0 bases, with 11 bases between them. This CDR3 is CASSFNGSPNYGYTF. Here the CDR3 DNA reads TGCGCCAGCAGCTTTAACGGGTCCCCTAACTATGGCTACACCTTC.

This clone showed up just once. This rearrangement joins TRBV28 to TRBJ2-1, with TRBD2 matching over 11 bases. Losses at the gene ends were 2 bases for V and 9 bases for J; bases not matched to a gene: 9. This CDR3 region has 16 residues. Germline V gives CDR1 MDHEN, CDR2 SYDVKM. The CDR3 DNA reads TGTGCCAGCAGTTTAGTTACTAGCGGGAGCTTCGGTGAGCAGTTCTTC. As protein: CASSLVTSGSFGEQFF.

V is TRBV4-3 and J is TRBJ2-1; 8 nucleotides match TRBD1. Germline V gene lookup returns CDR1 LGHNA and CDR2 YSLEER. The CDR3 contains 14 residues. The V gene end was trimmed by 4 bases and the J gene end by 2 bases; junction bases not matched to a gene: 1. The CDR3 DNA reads TGCGCCAGCAGCCCGGACAGGGCCTACAATGAGCAGTTCTTC. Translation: CASSPDRAYNEQFF.

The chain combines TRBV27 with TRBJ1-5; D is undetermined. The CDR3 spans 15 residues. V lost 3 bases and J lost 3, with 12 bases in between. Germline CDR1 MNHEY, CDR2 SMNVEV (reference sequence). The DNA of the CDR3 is TGTGCCAGCAGTTTGGAAGGAGGTAACAATCAGCCCCAGCATTTT. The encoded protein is CASSLEGGNNQPQHF.

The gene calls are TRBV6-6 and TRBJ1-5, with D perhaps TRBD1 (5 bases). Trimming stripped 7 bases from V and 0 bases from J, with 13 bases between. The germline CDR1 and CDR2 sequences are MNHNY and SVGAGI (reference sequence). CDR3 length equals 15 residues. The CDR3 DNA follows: TGTGCCAGCACCCTCGTAACAGGTAGCAATCAGCCCCAGCATTTT. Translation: CASTLVTGSNQPQHF.

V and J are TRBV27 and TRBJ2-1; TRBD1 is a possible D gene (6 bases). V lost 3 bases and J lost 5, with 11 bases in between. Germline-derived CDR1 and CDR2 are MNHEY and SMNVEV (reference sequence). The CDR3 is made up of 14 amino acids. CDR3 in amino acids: CASSFGQTDNEQFF. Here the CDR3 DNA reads TGTGCCAGCAGTTTCGGACAGACCGACAATGAGCAGTTCTTC.

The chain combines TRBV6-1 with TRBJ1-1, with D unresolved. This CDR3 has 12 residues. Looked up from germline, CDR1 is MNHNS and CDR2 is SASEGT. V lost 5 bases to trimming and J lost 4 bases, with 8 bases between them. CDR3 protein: CASSFRGTEAFF. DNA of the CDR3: TGTGCCAGCAGTTTCAGAGGCACTGAAGCTTTCTTT.

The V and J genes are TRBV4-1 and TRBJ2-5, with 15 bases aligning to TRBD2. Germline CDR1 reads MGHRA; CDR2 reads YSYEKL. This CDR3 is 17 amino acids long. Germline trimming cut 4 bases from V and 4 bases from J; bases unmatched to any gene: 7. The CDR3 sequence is CASSLGLAGGPGETQYF. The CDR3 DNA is TGCGCCAGCAGCCTCGGACTAGCGGGGGGGCCTGGAGAGACCCAGTACTTC.

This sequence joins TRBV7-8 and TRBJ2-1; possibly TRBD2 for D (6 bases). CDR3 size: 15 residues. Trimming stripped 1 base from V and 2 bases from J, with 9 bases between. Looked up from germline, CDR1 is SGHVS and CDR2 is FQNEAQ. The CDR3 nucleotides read TGTGCCAGCAGCTTAGAGGCGGGACCCTACAATGAGCAGTTCTTC. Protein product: CASSLEAGPYNEQFF.

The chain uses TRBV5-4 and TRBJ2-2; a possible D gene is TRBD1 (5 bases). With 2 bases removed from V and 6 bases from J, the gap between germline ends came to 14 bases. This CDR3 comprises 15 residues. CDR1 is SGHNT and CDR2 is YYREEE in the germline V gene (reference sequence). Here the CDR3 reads CASSLSGAGPGELFF. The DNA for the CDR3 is TGTGCCAGCAGCTTAAGTGGGGCAGGCCCCGGGGAGCTGTTTTTT.

The CDR3 here is CASSSQGAAGNQPQHF. CDR3 sequence (DNA): TGTGCCAGTAGTTCACAGGGGGCGGCAGGGAATCAGCCCCAGCATTTT. The chain carries TRBV19 and TRBJ1-5, with 9 bases aligning to TRBD1. V was clipped by 5 bases and J by 4 bases; unmatched bases: 9. The CDR3 is made up of 16 amino acids. Germline V CDR1 and CDR2: LNHDA, SQIVND (reference sequence).

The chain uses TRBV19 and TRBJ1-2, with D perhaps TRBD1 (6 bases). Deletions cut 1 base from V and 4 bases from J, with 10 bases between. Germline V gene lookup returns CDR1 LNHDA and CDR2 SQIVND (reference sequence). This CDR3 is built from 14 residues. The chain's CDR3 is CASSIGGHPYGYTF. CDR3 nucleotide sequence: TGTGCCAGTAGTATAGGGGGACACCCCTATGGCTACACCTTC.